The entry below describes one T cell receptor (beta chain). These data are taken from a study of blood T cell repertoires in COVID-19. Profiling relied on immunoSEQ multiplex PCR, and the TCRdb table lists in-frame clones only, not all of them. The table includes under 90,000 clones, about 80% detected once. Germline CDR1 SGHTA, CDR2 FQGNSA. The J segment lost 0 bases and the V segment lost 4 bases, leaving 8 bases of the junction unmatched. The CDR3 is 17 amino acids. This TCR came from a man aged 50 or older with active or convalescent COVID-19. The chain combines TRBV7-2 with TRBJ1-4, with 7 nucleotides matching TRBD1. The source material was peripheral blood. CDR3 region: CASSSVGGQSTNEKLFF. CDR3 nucleotide sequence: TGTGCCAGCAGCTCCGTGGGGGGACAGTCAACTAATGAAAAACTGTTTTTT.